A selection of T cell receptor beta chains follows, all from one sample in a study of cytomegalovirus exposure and HLA in healthy donors. Sequenced by immunoSEQ multiplex PCR; TCRdb stores in-frame clones only, minus some. The sample holds more than 95,000 clones, around 79% seen once. The specimen sequenced was PBMCs. The receptors here all came from a woman in her sixties or seventies in good health and CMV-seropositive. CDR3s include the opening cysteine and the closing phenylalanine or tryptophan. D genes are given only for firm matches. Rows may omit the clone size; those that give it use once, few, many or a size class.

TRBJ1-1 - TRBV4-3 - TGCGCCAGCAGCCAAGATAGGGTTGGGGCCACTGAAGCTTTCTTT CASSQDRVGATEAFF
TRBJ1-5 - TRBV29-1 - TGCAGCGCCTCATCAGGGGAAAATCAGCCCCAGCATTTT CSASSGENQPQHF
TRBJ1-6 - TRBV6-5 TRBD1 TGTGCCAGCAGTTACGGGGGGACAGGGGGAAAGTCACCCCTCCACTTT CASSYGGTGGKSPLHF
TRBJ1-1 - TRBV27 - TGTGCCAGCAGCTTTCGGAAGATTAAGACAGGAGTGCGGAGAGCTTTCTTT CASSFRKIKTGVRRAFF
TRBJ2-7 - TRBV2 - TGTGCCAGCAGTGAACAGGGGCCCTCCTACGAGCAGTACTTC CASSEQGPSYEQYF
TRBJ2-1 - TRBV11-1 - TGTGCCAGCAGCCCAGACGGAGGCTACCAGTTCTTC CASSPDGGYQFF
TRBJ1-2 - TRBV19 - TGTGCCAGTAGTATAAGTTATGGGGGCGCGGTTACCCAGGTCTATGGCTACACCTTC CASSISYGGAVTQVYGYTF
TRBJ1-5 - TRBV4-1 - TGCGCCAGCAGCCAACAGGGGTTAAATCAGCCCCAGCATTTT CASSQQGLNQPQHF
TRBJ1-2 - TRBV30 - TGTGCCTGGAGTGAGGCGGGGCTGGCTAACTATGGCTACACCTTC CAWSEAGLANYGYTF
TRBJ2-7 - TRBV6-5 - TGTGCCAGCGCTTCGGGGTCCACCTACGAGCAGTACTTC CASASGSTYEQYF
TRBJ2-2 - TRBV7-9 - TGTGCCAGCAGCTTCACAGTCCGCACTAACACCGGGGAGCTGTTTTTT CASSFTVRTNTGELFF
TRBJ2-1 few TRBV27 TRBD2 TGTGCCAGCAGTTTGTTACCGGGACTAGCGGGAGGCAATGAGCAGTTCTTC CASSLLPGLAGGNEQFF
TRBJ2-2 - TRBV10-3 TRBD1 TGTGCCATCAGTGAAGACAGGGTTGTCGCCGGGGAGCTGTTTTTT CAISEDRVVAGELFF
TRBJ1-1 - TRBV6-1 - TGTGCCAGCAGTGCATTACAGGGGAACACTGAAGCTTTCTTT CASSALQGNTEAFF
TRBJ2-5 few TRBV11-1 - TGTGCCAGCAGCCGGGGGGCACCCCAGTACTTC CASSRGAPQYF
TRBJ2-7 - TRBV12-1 - TGTGCCAGCAGCCCGAAGACAGGCCCCGACTACGAGCAGTACTTC CASSPKTGPDYEQYF
TRBJ1-5 once TRBV5-1 TRBD1 TGCGCCAGCAGCCCGGGGACAGGGGGGAGCAATCAGCCCCAGCATTTT CASSPGTGGSNQPQHF
TRBJ1-3 - TRBV7-2 TRBD1 TGTGCCAGCAGCCTAGGGACAGACTCTGGAAACACCATATATTTT CASSLGTDSGNTIYF
TRBJ1-1 few TRBV6-5 TRBD1 TGTGCCAGCAGTTACAACAGGGGCAATCCTGAAGCTTTCTTT CASSYNRGNPEAFF
TRBJ1-1 few TRBV2 - TGTGCCAGCCTACCGGGGTCAGGGGCTGAAGCTTTCTTT CASLPGSGAEAFF
TRBJ1-2 few TRBV5-1 - TGCGCCAGCAGCCCCGGGACAAGCTTGGCCCTTGGCTACACCTTC CASSPGTSLALGYTF
TRBJ1-4 - TRBV7-2 TRBD1 TGTGCCAGCACCCGAGACAGGGGTCGTAATGAAAAACTGTTTTTT CASTRDRGRNEKLFF
TRBJ2-3 - TRBV5-1 - TGCGCCAGCAGGGACAAACCCACGGATACGCAGTATTTT CASRDKPTDTQYF
TRBJ1-6 - TRBV10-3 TRBD1 TGTGCCATCAGTGACCCGACCGGGACAGGGCTCTATAATTCACCCCTCCACTTT CAISDPTGTGLYNSPLHF
TRBJ2-7 few TRBV2 - TGTGCCAGCAACGGACAGTTTTCCTACGAGCAGTACTTC CASNGQFSYEQYF
TRBJ2-1 - TRBV7-6 - TGTGCCAGCAGCTTAGTAGCTGGGGGGTCAATGACGGGGCAGTTCTTC CASSLVAGGSMTGQFF
TRBJ2-3 - TRBV29-1 TRBD2 TGCAGCTCACGACTAGCGGGAGTAGCAGATACGCAGTATTTT CSSRLAGVADTQYF
TRBJ2-1 - TRBV11-3 TRBD2 TGTGCCAGCAGCACGCGACTAGCGACGTACAATGAGCAGTTCTTC CASSTRLATYNEQFF
TRBJ1-3 - TRBV30 - TGTGCCTGGAGTAGTGGGCAGGGAAGGAGAAACACCATATATTTT CAWSSGQGRRNTIYF
TRBJ2-1 - TRBV7-9 - TGTTCCAGCAGCGACATTTCCAGGGGTGGGGATGAGCAGTTCTTC CSSSDISRGGDEQFF
TRBJ1-1 - TRBV5-6 - TGTGCCAGCAGCTTGGAAACTTTGGGGCCGTACACTGAAGCTTTCTTT CASSLETLGPYTEAFF
TRBJ2-3 few TRBV6-6 TRBD2 TGTGCCAGCAGCCTCCCTAGCGGGATGGAGGGGGATACGCAGTATTTT CASSLPSGMEGDTQYF
TRBJ2-3 - TRBV7-7 - TGTGCTAGCAGTCCGACGAGACTCACAGATACGCAGTATTTT CASSPTRLTDTQYF
TRBJ2-1 few TRBV5-4 TRBD2 TGTGCCAGCAGCTCACCGGGACTAGGCCTCAATGAGCAGTTCTTC CASSSPGLGLNEQFF
TRBJ2-3 - TRBV11-2 TRBD1 TGTGCCAGCACCGTCCACCCCTACAGGGGTCGAGTCACAGATACGCAGTATTTT CASTVHPYRGRVTDTQYF
TRBJ1-3 - TRBV4-2 TRBD1 TGTGCCAGCAGCAAGGGACAGGGGAATGGAAACACCATATATTTT CASSKGQGNGNTIYF
TRBJ2-5 - TRBV20-1 - TGCAGTGCTGGCCTTGTGGAGACCCAGTACTTC CSAGLVETQYF